This TCR beta chain was identified during a study of T-cell memory formation after mild COVID-19. Study at large: TCR clusters mostly belonged to single donors.

The 5'RACE method, run with constant-segment primers, produced TCR alpha and TCR beta cDNA libraries (carrying sample barcodes and UMIs). TCRdb fed the 5' RACE reads into MiXCR, producing one record per CDR3 protein. This table holds roughly 86,000 distinct CDR3 sequences, about 13% found once. Notes on this clonotype: Its antigen is still unknown.

General study findings and limits: Prior to infection, memory already included some responding clones, suggesting cross-reactive memory joined.

Germline V gives CDR1 SEHNR, CDR2 FQNEAQ (reference sequence). The ends were cut back, 2 bases at V and 0 bases at J, with 8 bases in the middle. This CDR3 has 16 residues. This clonotype was sampled from an adult woman who had mild COVID-19 (a few samples of this study predate the infection). Cell type and time point are not known. The sample consisted of PBMCs or a T cell subset sorted from them (not recorded which). The chain couples TRBV7-9 to TRBJ2-6, with unresolved D. The CDR3 nucleotides read TGTGCCAGCAGCTTAACTACCCGCTCTGGGGCCAACGTCCTGACTTTC. Residues: CASSLTTRSGANVLTF.